These T cell receptor beta chains were read from a single sample in a study of control samples from healthy donors and cancer patients. Produced via immunoSEQ multiplex PCR; TCRdb's table is partial and in-frame only. The data contain 50,000 to 55,000 clones, roughly 89% of them seen just once; the ten biggest clones take up 1.5% to 2%. Specimen: PBMCs. Receptor source: a man between 40 and 49 years old with colorectal cancer. The CDR3 runs from the conserved cysteine through the conserved F or W. The order of the fields is D gene, J gene, V gene, clone size, CDR3 protein, CDR3 DNA. A D gene is named only where the DNA matches it firmly. Size tells how often a clone was seen (once, few, many) or the class of an expanded clone, and some rows leave it out.

D: -; J: TRBJ2-2; V: TRBV27; size: once; CDR3: CASSFNQGIIGELFF; DNA: TGTGCCAGCAGTTTCAACCAGGGGATCATCGGGGAGCTGTTTTTT
D: -; J: TRBJ2-2; V: TRBV7-3; size: -; CDR3: CASSLIGGQVTGELFF; DNA: TGTGCCAGCAGCTTAATAGGGGGGCAAGTCACCGGGGAGCTGTTTTTT
D: -; J: TRBJ2-5; V: TRBV7-8; size: -; CDR3: CASSPILTGGETQYF; DNA: TGTGCCAGCAGCCCCATCTTGACCGGAGGAGAGACCCAGTACTTC
D: -; J: TRBJ1-6; V: TRBV5-1; size: -; CDR3: CASSLGGTARFSPLHF; DNA: TGCGCCAGCAGCCTAGGCGGGACCGCGCGTTTTTCACCCCTCCACTTT
D: -; J: TRBJ1-5; V: TRBV5-1; size: -; CDR3: CASSLAPGEGQPQHF; DNA: TGCGCCAGCAGCTTGGCGCCAGGGGAAGGTCAGCCCCAGCATTTT
D: TRBD1; J: TRBJ2-2; V: TRBV7-9; size: -; CDR3: CASGTGTGNTGELFF; DNA: TGTGCCAGCGGAACCGGGACAGGGAACACCGGGGAGCTGTTTTTT
D: -; J: TRBJ2-2; V: TRBV19; size: -; CDR3: CASSIDRNTGELFF; DNA: TGTGCCAGTAGTATCGACAGGAACACCGGGGAGCTGTTTTTT
D: -; J: TRBJ2-1; V: TRBV6-5; size: once; CDR3: CASSYHPRGSNEQFF; DNA: TGTGCCAGCAGTTACCACCCGCGGGGAAGCAATGAGCAGTTCTTC
D: -; J: TRBJ2-5; V: TRBV27; size: -; CDR3: CASSPSGNQETQYF; DNA: TGTGCCAGCAGTCCCTCCGGGAACCAAGAGACCCAGTACTTC
D: -; J: TRBJ1-6; V: TRBV21-1; size: -; CDR3: CASSKAEGTGNSPLHF; DNA: TGTGCCAGCAGCAAAGCGGAAGGGACGGGGAATTCACCCCTCCACTTT
D: -; J: TRBJ2-1; V: TRBV29-1; size: -; CDR3: CSVAKWAGTQTPGEQFF; DNA: TGCAGCGTTGCCAAATGGGCGGGAACCCAGACCCCGGGTGAGCAGTTCTTC
D: TRBD2; J: TRBJ2-5; V: TRBV7-2; size: few; CDR3: CASSLVRTSGRETQYF; DNA: TGTGCCAGCAGCTTAGTAAGGACTAGCGGGAGAGAGACCCAGTACTTC
D: TRBD1; J: TRBJ1-6; V: TRBV18; size: few; CDR3: CASSQGTGVLHPLHF; DNA: TGTGCCAGCTCCCAGGGGACAGGGGTCCTTCACCCCCTCCACTTT
D: TRBD1; J: TRBJ2-7; V: TRBV5-1; size: -; CDR3: CASSPGQGGHEQYF; DNA: TGCGCCAGCAGCCCCGGACAGGGGGGCCACGAGCAGTACTTC
D: TRBD2; J: TRBJ2-2; V: TRBV27; size: -; CDR3: CASSLMGAGGPGELFF; DNA: TGTGCCAGCAGTTTGATGGGAGCGGGAGGGCCCGGGGAGCTGTTTTTT
D: -; J: TRBJ1-4; V: TRBV6-5; size: -; CDR3: CASSYGWGNEKLFF; DNA: TGTGCCAGCAGTTATGGGTGGGGTAATGAAAAACTGTTTTTT
D: -; J: TRBJ2-1; V: TRBV10-3; size: -; CDR3: CAIGSQNEQFF; DNA: TGTGCCATCGGCTCCCAGAATGAGCAGTTCTTC
D: -; J: TRBJ2-3; V: TRBV2; size: -; CDR3: CASSEAHFAPFTDTQYF; DNA: TGTGCCAGCAGTGAAGCGCACTTCGCCCCTTTCACAGATACGCAGTATTTT
D: -; J: TRBJ2-3; V: TRBV24-1; size: -; CDR3: CATSDPIGDTQYF; DNA: TGTGCCACCAGTGATCCAATCGGAGATACGCAGTATTTT
D: -; J: TRBJ1-1; V: TRBV5-6; size: once; CDR3: CASSQDDAGRAFF; DNA: TGTGCCAGCAGCCAGGATGATGCGGGAAGGGCTTTCTTT
D: -; J: TRBJ2-2; V: TRBV19; size: -; CDR3: CAAMTETGELFF; DNA: TGTGCCGCGATGACTGAAACCGGGGAGCTGTTTTTT
D: -; J: TRBJ2-1; V: TRBV4-3; size: -; CDR3: CASSQDLSTYNEQFF; DNA: TGCGCCAGCAGCCAAGACCTGTCTACGTACAATGAGCAGTTCTTC
D: -; J: TRBJ2-5; V: TRBV5-4; size: -; CDR3: CASSLAARGSETQYF; DNA: TGTGCCAGCAGCTTGGCCGCACGGGGGTCTGAGACCCAGTACTTC
D: TRBD2; J: TRBJ2-7; V: TRBV27; size: -; CDR3: CASSPSGRAYEQYF; DNA: TGTGCCAGCAGTCCTAGCGGGAGGGCCTACGAGCAGTACTTC
D: TRBD2; J: TRBJ2-1; V: TRBV7-2; size: once; CDR3: CAGSLNGGTSVHEQFF; DNA: TGTGCCGGCAGCCTCAACGGCGGGACTAGCGTCCATGAGCAGTTCTTC
D: -; J: TRBJ2-7; V: TRBV29-1; size: -; CDR3: CSVQNLKGFSQSYEQYF; DNA: TGCAGCGTTCAAAACCTGAAGGGTTTCTCCCAGTCCTACGAGCAGTACTTC
D: -; J: TRBJ2-7; V: TRBV29-1; size: -; CDR3: CSVTRGINNEQYF; DNA: TGCAGCGTCACCCGGGGAATTAACAACGAGCAGTACTTC
D: -; J: TRBJ1-6; V: TRBV3-1/TRBV3-2; size: -; CDR3: CASSLTWRGDNSPLHF; DNA: TGTGCCAGCAGCCTTACTTGGCGTGGAGATAATTCACCCCTCCACTTT
D: -; J: TRBJ2-2; V: TRBV7-9; size: -; CDR3: CASSLGGAEGNTGELFF; DNA: TGTGCCAGCAGCTTAGGGGGAGCCGAAGGGAACACCGGGGAGCTGTTTTTT
D: -; J: TRBJ1-2; V: TRBV11-3; size: -; CDR3: CASSARAGEGGYTF; DNA: TGTGCCAGCAGCGCTCGAGCAGGGGAGGGAGGCTACACCTTC
D: -; J: TRBJ2-7; V: TRBV7-8; size: -; CDR3: CASSLGQVSYEQYF; DNA: TGTGCCAGCAGCTTAGGACAGGTCTCCTACGAGCAGTACTTC
D: TRBD1; J: TRBJ1-1; V: TRBV4-2; size: -; CDR3: CASTLNSHRDRGLRNTEAFF; DNA: TGTGCCAGCACCCTTAATAGTCATCGGGACAGGGGGCTGAGGAACACTGAAGCTTTCTTT
D: -; J: TRBJ2-1; V: TRBV5-6; size: -; CDR3: CASRGLLSSYNEQFF; DNA: TGTGCCAGCAGGGGCTTGCTTAGCTCCTACAATGAGCAGTTCTTC
D: -; J: TRBJ2-7; V: TRBV6-5; size: once; CDR3: CASRDARSSYEQYF; DNA: TGTGCCAGCAGGGACGCCCGATCCTCCTACGAGCAGTACTTC
D: -; J: TRBJ2-2; V: TRBV23-1; size: -; CDR3: CASSHPTRGNTGELFF; DNA: TGCGCCAGCAGTCATCCTACTCGAGGGAACACCGGGGAGCTGTTTTTT
D: -; J: TRBJ2-3; V: TRBV30; size: -; CDR3: CAWRNAGRDTQYF; DNA: TGTGCCTGGAGAAACGCGGGACGAGATACGCAGTATTTT
D: -; J: TRBJ2-3; V: TRBV6-5; size: once; CDR3: CASRAVTYTQYF; DNA: TGTGCCAGCAGAGCCGTAACATATACGCAGTATTTT
D: TRBD2; J: TRBJ2-7; V: TRBV4-1; size: -; CDR3: CASSQDSSGRPSYEQYF; DNA: TGCGCCAGCAGCCAAGATAGCAGCGGGAGGCCCTCCTACGAGCAGTACTTC
D: -; J: TRBJ1-2; V: TRBV11-2; size: few; CDR3: CASSLAGAGYTF; DNA: TGTGCCAGCAGCTTAGCTGGGGCGGGCTACACCTTC
D: TRBD2; J: TRBJ2-7; V: TRBV10-3; size: -; CDR3: CAISMGTSGTHEQYF; DNA: TGTGCCATCAGTATGGGGACTAGCGGTACCCACGAGCAGTACTTC
D: TRBD2; J: TRBJ2-1; V: TRBV6-2/TRBV6-3; size: -; CDR3: CASSYSGLAGVYNEQFF; DNA: TGTGCCAGCAGTTACTCCGGACTAGCGGGAGTTTACAATGAGCAGTTCTTC
D: -; J: TRBJ1-2; V: TRBV14; size: -; CDR3: CASRKDGGPHGYTF; DNA: TGTGCCAGCAGGAAAGACGGGGGACCTCATGGCTACACCTTC
D: -; J: TRBJ2-3; V: TRBV6-6; size: -; CDR3: CASSSGADTQYF; DNA: TGTGCCAGCAGCTCCGGAGCGGATACGCAGTATTTT